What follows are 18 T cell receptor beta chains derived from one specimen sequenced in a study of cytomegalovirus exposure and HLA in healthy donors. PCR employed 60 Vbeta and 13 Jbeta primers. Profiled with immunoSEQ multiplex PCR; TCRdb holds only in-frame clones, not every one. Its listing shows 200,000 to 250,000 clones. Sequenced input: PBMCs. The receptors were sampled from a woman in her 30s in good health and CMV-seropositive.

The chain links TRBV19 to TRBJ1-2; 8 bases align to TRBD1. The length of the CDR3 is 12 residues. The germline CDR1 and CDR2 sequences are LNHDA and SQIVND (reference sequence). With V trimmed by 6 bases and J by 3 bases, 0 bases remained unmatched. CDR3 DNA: TGTGCCAGTAGGACAGGGGACTATGGCTACACCTTC. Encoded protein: CASRTGDYGYTF.

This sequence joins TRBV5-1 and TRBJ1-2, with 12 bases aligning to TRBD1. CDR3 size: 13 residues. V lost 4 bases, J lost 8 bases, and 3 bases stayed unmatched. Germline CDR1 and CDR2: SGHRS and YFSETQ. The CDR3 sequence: CASSTGTGGGYTF. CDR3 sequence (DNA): TGCGCCAGCAGCACCGGGACAGGGGGCGGCTACACCTTC.

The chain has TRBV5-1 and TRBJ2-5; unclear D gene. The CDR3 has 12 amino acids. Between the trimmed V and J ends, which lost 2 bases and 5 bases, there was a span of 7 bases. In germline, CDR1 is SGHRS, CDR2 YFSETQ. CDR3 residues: CASSFSWETQYF. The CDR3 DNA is TGCGCCAGCAGCTTCAGTTGGGAGACCCAGTACTTC.

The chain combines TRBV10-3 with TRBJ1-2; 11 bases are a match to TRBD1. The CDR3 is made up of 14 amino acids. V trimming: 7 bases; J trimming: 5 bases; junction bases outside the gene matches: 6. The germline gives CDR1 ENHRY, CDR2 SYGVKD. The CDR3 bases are TGTGCCATCACCGGGACAGGGGGAAAATATGGCTACACCTTC. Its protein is CAITGTGGKYGYTF.

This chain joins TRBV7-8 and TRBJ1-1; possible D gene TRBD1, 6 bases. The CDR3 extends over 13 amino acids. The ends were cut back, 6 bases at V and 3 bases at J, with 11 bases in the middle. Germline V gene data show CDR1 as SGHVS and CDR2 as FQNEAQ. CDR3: CASRRGSDTEAFF. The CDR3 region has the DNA TGTGCCAGCAGAAGGGGGTCGGACACTGAAGCTTTCTTT.

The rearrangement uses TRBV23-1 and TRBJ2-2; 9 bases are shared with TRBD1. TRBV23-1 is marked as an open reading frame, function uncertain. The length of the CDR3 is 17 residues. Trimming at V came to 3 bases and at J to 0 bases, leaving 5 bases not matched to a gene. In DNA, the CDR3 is TGCGCCAGCAGTCAGGGCCGACAGGGGGCGAACACCGGGGAGCTGTTTTTT. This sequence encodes CASSQGRQGANTGELFF.

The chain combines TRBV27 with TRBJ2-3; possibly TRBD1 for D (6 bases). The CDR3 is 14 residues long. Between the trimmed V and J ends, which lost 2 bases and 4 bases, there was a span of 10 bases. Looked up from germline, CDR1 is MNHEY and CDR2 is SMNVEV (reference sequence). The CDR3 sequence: CASSLGQGPDTQYF. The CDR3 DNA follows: TGTGCCAGCAGTTTAGGCCAGGGGCCAGATACGCAGTATTTT.

The CDR3 coding sequence is TGTGCCAGTAGCCCACAGGAGACCGTGCTGGGGGGCTACACCTTC. Protein product: CASSPQETVLGGYTF. V and J are TRBV19 and TRBJ1-2, with a tentative D call TRBD1 (5 bases). Germline CDR1 and CDR2: LNHDA and SQIVND (reference sequence). There are 15 residues in the CDR3. With 6 bases removed from V and 8 bases from J, the gap between germline ends came to 22 bases. Together with reference TRBV19 and TRBJ1-2, the CDR3 gives the full variable domain: DGGITQSPKYLFRKEGQNVTLSCEQNLNHDAMYWYRQDPGQGLRLIYYSQIVNDFQKGDIAEGYSVSREKKESFPLTVTSAQKNPTAFYLCASSPQETVLGGYTFGSGTRLTVV.

As DNA, the CDR3 is TGTGCCATCAGTGAATTAAGCGGGAGGGGTGCAGATACGCAGTATTTT. Encoded protein: CAISELSGRGADTQYF. The chain joins TRBV10-3 to TRBJ2-3; 10 bases are shared with TRBD2. V shed 3 bases, J shed 4 bases, and the junction held 7 bases outside the gene matches. This CDR3 region has 16 residues. CDR1 ENHRY and CDR2 SYGVKD come from the germline V gene.

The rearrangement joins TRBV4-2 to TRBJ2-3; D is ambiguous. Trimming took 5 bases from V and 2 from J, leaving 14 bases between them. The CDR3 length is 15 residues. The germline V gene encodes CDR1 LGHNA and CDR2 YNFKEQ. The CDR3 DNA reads TGTGCCAGCAGCATCGAGTCAGGCCTCACAGATACGCAGTATTTT. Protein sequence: CASSIESGLTDTQYF.

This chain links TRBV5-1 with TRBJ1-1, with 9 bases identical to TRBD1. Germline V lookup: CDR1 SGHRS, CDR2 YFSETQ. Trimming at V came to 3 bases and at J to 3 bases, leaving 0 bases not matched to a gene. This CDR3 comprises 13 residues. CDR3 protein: CASSWDRDTEAFF. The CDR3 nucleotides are TGCGCCAGCAGCTGGGACAGGGACACTGAAGCTTTCTTT.

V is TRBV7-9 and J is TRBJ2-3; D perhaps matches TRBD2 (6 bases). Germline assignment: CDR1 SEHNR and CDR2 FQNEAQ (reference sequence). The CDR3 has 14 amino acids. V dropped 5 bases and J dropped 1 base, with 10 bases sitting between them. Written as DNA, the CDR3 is TGTGCCAGCAGCCCCGGGACTGGCACAGATACGCAGTATTTT. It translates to CASSPGTGTDTQYF.

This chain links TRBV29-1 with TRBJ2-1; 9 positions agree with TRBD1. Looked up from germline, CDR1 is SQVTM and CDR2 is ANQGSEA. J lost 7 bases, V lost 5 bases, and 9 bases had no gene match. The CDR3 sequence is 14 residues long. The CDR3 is CSVPQGAMYNEQFF. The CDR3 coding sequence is TGCAGCGTTCCACAGGGGGCTATGTATAATGAGCAGTTCTTC.

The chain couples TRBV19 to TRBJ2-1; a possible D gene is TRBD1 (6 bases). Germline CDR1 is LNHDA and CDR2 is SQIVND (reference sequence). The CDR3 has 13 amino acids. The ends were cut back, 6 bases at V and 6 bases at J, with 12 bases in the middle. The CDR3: CASRSLGGNEQFF. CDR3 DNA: TGTGCCAGTAGATCACTAGGGGGCAATGAGCAGTTCTTC.

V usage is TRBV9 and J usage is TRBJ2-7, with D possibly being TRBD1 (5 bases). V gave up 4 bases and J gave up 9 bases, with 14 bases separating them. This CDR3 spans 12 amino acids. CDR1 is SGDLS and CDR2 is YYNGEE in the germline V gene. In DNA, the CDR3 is TGTGCCAGCAGCCCTCTAGGGGTAGGGCAGTACTTC. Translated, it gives CASSPLGVGQYF. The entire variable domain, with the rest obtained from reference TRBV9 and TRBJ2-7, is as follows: DSGVTQTPKHLITATGQRVTLRCSPRSGDLSVYWYQQSLDQGLQFLIQYYNGEERAKGNILERFSAQQFPDLHSELNLSSLELGDSALYFCASSPLGVGQYFGPGTRLTVT.

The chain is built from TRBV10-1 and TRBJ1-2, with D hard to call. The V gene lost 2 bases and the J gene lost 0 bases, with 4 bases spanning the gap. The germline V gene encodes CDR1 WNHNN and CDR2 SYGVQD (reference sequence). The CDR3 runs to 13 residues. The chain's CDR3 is CASSETANYGYTF. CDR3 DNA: TGCGCCAGCAGTGAGACAGCTAACTATGGCTACACCTTC.

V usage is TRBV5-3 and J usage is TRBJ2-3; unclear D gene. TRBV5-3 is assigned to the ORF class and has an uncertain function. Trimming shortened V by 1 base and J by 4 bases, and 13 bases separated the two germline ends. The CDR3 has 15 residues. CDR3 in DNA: TGTGCCAGAAGCTTGCGTCCCCTACCCGCAGATACGCAGTATTTT. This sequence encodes CARSLRPLPADTQYF.

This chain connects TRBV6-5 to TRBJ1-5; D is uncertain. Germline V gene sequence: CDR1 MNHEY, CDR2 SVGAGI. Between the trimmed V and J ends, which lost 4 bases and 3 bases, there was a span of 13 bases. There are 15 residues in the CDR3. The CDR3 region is CASSLSGGPNQPQHF. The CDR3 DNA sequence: TGTGCCAGCAGTTTATCAGGAGGCCCCAATCAGCCCCAGCATTTT.